This T cell receptor (beta chain) was observed in a study of blood T cell repertoires in COVID-19. About the study: The cDNA or gDNA used as material had been derived from T cells, B-cell-depleted T cells, or PBMCs.

The CDR3 runs 14 residues. Germline CDR1 reads SGHTA; CDR2 reads FQGNSA. V lost 4 bases and J lost 3; bases outside the gene matches: 4. Method: immunoSEQ multiplex PCR; TCRdb's copy keeps in-frame clones and lacks some. The data show around 190,000 clones, approximately 75% seen once. This TCR derives from a middle-aged man who had recovered from COVID-19. Sequencing was carried out using PBMCs or T cells enriched from blood (not recorded which). The J gene is TRBJ2-7, the V gene TRBV7-2, with TRBD2 matching 9 bases. This CDR3 reads CASSWLAGNYEQYF. CDR3 bases: TGTGCCAGCAGCTGGCTAGCGGGGAACTACGAGCAGTACTTC.